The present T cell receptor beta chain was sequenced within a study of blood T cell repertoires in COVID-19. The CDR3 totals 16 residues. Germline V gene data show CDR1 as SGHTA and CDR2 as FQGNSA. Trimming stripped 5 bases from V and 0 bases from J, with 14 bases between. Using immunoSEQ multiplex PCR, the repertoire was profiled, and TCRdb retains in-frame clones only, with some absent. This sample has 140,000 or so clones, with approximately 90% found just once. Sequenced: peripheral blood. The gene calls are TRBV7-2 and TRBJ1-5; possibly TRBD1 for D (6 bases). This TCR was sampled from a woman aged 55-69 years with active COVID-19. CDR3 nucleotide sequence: TGTGCCAGCAGCCACTTAGGGACACGTAGCAATCAGCCCCAGCATTTT. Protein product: CASSHLGTRSNQPQHF.